The rows below give T cell receptor beta chains drawn from one sample of a study of T cells in Graves' hyperthyroidism and ophthalmopathy. MiXCR, run by TCRdb on the multiplex PCR reads, gives a single entry per CDR3 protein. The sample holds 400,000 to 550,000 distinct CDR3 sequences, 13% to 15% seen once. The specimen was blood. The receptor source for this set is a young woman with Graves' hyperthyroidism. CDR3s include the opening cysteine and the closing phenylalanine or tryptophan. Each record gives: clone size, CDR3 length, D gene, J gene, V gene, CDR3 protein, CDR3 DNA. The D gene is left open where the match is weak. Expanded clones are given a class, and other clones once, few, many or no size at all.

- | 13 | - | TRBJ1-2 | TRBV4-1 | CASSQDNIYGYTF | TGCGCCAGCAGCCAAGATAACATCTATGGCTACACCTTC
- | 15 | TRBD1 | TRBJ1-1 | TRBV20-1 | CSARDDGQAGIEAFF | TGCAGTGCTAGAGACGATGGACAGGCTGGAATTGAAGCTTTCTTT
many | 14 | - | TRBJ2-3 | TRBV20-1 | CSILAVRGTDTQYF | TGCAGTATTCTAGCAGTTAGGGGCACAGATACGCAGTATTTT
- | 14 | - | TRBJ2-7 | TRBV7-9 | CASSLAYSTYEQYF | TGTGCCAGCAGCTTAGCGTACTCCACCTACGAGCAGTACTTC
once | 13 | - | TRBJ1-1 | TRBV7-8 | CATSWGVNTEAFF | TGTGCCACCTCCTGGGGCGTGAACACTGAAGCTTTCTTT
many | 15 | TRBD1 | TRBJ2-7 | TRBV6-1 | CASYGDGQGFIEQYF | TGTGCCAGTTACGGGGATGGACAGGGTTTCATCGAGCAGTACTTC
- | 15 | - | TRBJ1-1 | TRBV14 | CASSQDPFHRAEAFF | TGTGCCAGCAGCCAAGATCCGTTCCACCGCGCTGAAGCTTTCTTT
many | 17 | - | TRBJ1-1 | TRBV10-1 | CASSESSAGDMNTEAFF | TGCGCCAGCAGTGAGTCGAGTGCGGGGGACATGAACACTGAAGCTTTCTTT
few | 15 | - | TRBJ2-2 | TRBV5-1 | CASSLSASETGELFF | TGCGCCAGCAGCTTGTCTGCTAGCGAGACCGGGGAGCTGTTTTTT
few | 15 | - | TRBJ1-4 | TRBV20-1 | CSARDWGPSNEKLFF | TGCAGTGCTAGAGATTGGGGGCCAAGTAATGAAAAACTGTTTTTT
many | 16 | - | TRBJ2-5 | TRBV3-1 | CASSQDHGAEVETQYF | TGTGCCAGCAGCCAAGATCACGGGGCCGAGGTAGAGACCCAGTACTTC
many | 14 | - | TRBJ1-5 | TRBV20-1 | CSARDQDSNQPQHF | TGCAGTGCTAGAGATCAGGATAGCAATCAGCCCCAGCATTTT
many | 14 | TRBD2 | TRBJ2-3 | TRBV12-3/TRBV12-4 | CASTVAGGTDTQYF | TGTGCCAGCACTGTAGCGGGAGGGACAGATACGCAGTATTTT
many | 16 | TRBD1 | TRBJ2-5 | TRBV5-8 | CASRQKGTAIQETQYF | TGTGCCAGCAGACAAAAAGGGACAGCCATCCAAGAGACCCAGTACTTC
many | 16 | TRBD1 | TRBJ1-6 | TRBV19 | CASSPSGGQGYSPLHF | TGTGCCAGTAGCCCCTCGGGGGGACAGGGCTATTCACCCCTCCACTTT
many | 12 | - | TRBJ2-2 | TRBV29-1 | CSASRGAGELFF | TGCAGCGCCAGCAGGGGTGCCGGGGAGCTGTTTTTT
many | 18 | - | TRBJ2-6 | TRBV15 | CATSRDRWGASGANVLTF | TGTGCCACCAGCAGAGATCGGTGGGGGGCGAGTGGGGCCAACGTCCTGACTTTC
many | 14 | TRBD1 | TRBJ2-1 | TRBV2 | CASRDRGFYNEQFF | TGTGCCAGCCGCGACAGGGGTTTCTACAATGAGCAGTTCTTC
many | 14 | - | TRBJ2-3 | TRBV2 | CASIKDSNFYTQYF | TGTGCCAGCATCAAGGACAGTAACTTTTATACGCAGTATTTT
many | 18 | TRBD1 | TRBJ1-1 | TRBV10-3 | CAISGGQGDLRWNTEAFF | TGTGCCATCAGTGGGGGACAGGGGGATTTGCGATGGAACACTGAAGCTTTCTTT
- | 11 | - | TRBJ1-2 | TRBV7-8 | CATRAEYGYTF | TGTGCCACCCGGGCCGAATATGGCTACACCTTC
- | 16 | - | TRBJ1-1 | TRBV5-1 | CASSLSPRGMNTEAFF | TGCGCCAGCAGCTTGAGCCCGAGGGGGATGAACACTGAAGCTTTCTTT
few | 15 | - | TRBJ1-4 | TRBV4-1 | CASSQMRQSNEKLFF | TGCGCCAGCAGCCAAATGAGACAGTCTAATGAAAAACTGTTTTTT
- | 17 | TRBD2 | TRBJ2-7 | TRBV4-1 | CASSHPTSGKSSYEQYF | TGCGCCAGCAGCCACCCGACTAGCGGGAAGAGTTCCTACGAGCAGTACTTC
many | 17 | TRBD2 | TRBJ2-3 | TRBV12-3/TRBV12-4 | CASSLGTSGSGTDTQYF | TGTGCCAGCAGTCTTGGGACTAGCGGGAGCGGGACAGATACGCAGTATTTT
- | 14 | TRBD1 | TRBJ1-2 | TRBV7-9 | CASSLSQGAHGYTF | TGTGCCAGCAGCTTATCGCAGGGGGCGCATGGCTACACCTTC
many | 17 | TRBD2 | TRBJ2-1 | TRBV27 | CASSSPSTSGRASEQFF | TGTGCCAGCAGTTCCCCATCAACTAGCGGGAGGGCGAGTGAGCAGTTCTTC
few | 14 | - | TRBJ1-3 | TRBV5-4 | CASRDDSSGNTIYF | TGTGCCAGCAGAGACGACAGCTCTGGAAACACCATATATTTT
many | 16 | - | TRBJ2-6 | TRBV27 | CASSSFSGAGANVLTF | TGTGCCAGCAGTTCTTTCTCAGGGGCAGGGGCCAACGTCCTGACTTTC